This T cell receptor (beta chain) emerged from a study of beta chain features in type 1 diabetes. Study-wide context: The patient and healthy donor groups were comparable for age, gender and cell yields.

General study results and limits: Patients and controls would share equally any PCR tilt toward shorter templates. Among all four CD4+ subsets, Type 1 diabetes patients had TCRB CDR3s that were moderately but significantly shorter. The cDNA sequencing approach could over-represent high-TCR-expressing cells.

There are 15 residues in the CDR3. V lost 4 bases, J lost 0 bases, and 15 bases lay in between. CDR1 and CDR2 (germline): GTSNPN, SVGIG (reference sequence). This clone was counted between two and nine times. The antigen is unknown. The study reverse transcribed the entire isolated RNA, so it sequenced expressed TCRB transcripts. The table came from immunoSEQ multiplex PCR; TCRdb's copy has only in-frame clones and leaves some out. The table lists about 350,000 clones, 15% to 20% of them singletons, with approximately 0.041% in the top ten. The sequence derives from a woman under 30 in good health. The V gene is TRBV30, the J gene TRBJ1-1; unclear D gene. The sequenced sample was naive CD4+ T cells from blood. The CDR3 here is CAWIFRGTVNTEAFF. CDR3 coding DNA: TGTGCCTGGATATTTCGAGGCACTGTGAACACTGAAGCTTTCTTT.